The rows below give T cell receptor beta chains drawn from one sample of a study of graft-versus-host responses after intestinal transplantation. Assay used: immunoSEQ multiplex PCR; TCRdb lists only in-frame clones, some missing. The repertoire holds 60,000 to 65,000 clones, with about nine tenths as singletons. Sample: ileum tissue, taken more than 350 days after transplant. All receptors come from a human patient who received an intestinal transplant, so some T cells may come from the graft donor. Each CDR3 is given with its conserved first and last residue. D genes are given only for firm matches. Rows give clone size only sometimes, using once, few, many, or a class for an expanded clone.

cdr3_aa: CASKVGDRGTNQPQHF
cdr3_nt: TGTGCCAGCAAGGTAGGAGACAGGGGGACGAATCAGCCCCAGCATTTT
d_call: TRBD1
v_call: TRBV2
j_call: TRBJ1-5
clone_size: .

cdr3_aa: CASSLEYGGANTGELFF
cdr3_nt: TGCGCCAGCAGCTTGGAGTACGGAGGGGCTAACACCGGGGAGCTGTTTTTT
d_call: .
v_call: TRBV5-1
j_call: TRBJ2-2
clone_size: .

cdr3_aa: CASSLGTASTDTQYF
cdr3_nt: TGTGCCAGCAGCTTGGGAACAGCAAGCACAGATACGCAGTATTTT
d_call: .
v_call: TRBV7-9
j_call: TRBJ2-3
clone_size: .

cdr3_aa: CATSRDRANQPQHF
cdr3_nt: TGTGCCACCAGCAGAGATAGGGCGAATCAGCCCCAGCATTTT
d_call: .
v_call: TRBV15
j_call: TRBJ1-5
clone_size: .

cdr3_aa: CASSLGLAGGQETQYF
cdr3_nt: TGTGCCAGCAGTTTGGGACTAGCGGGAGGGCAAGAGACCCAGTACTTC
d_call: TRBD2
v_call: TRBV28
j_call: TRBJ2-5
clone_size: few

cdr3_aa: CASRSQGNGDGYTF
cdr3_nt: TGTGCCAGCAGGTCACAGGGAAATGGAGATGGCTACACCTTC
d_call: .
v_call: TRBV6-5
j_call: TRBJ1-2
clone_size: .

cdr3_aa: CASSGDSNQPQHF
cdr3_nt: TGTGCCAGCAGTGGGGACAGCAATCAGCCCCAGCATTTT
d_call: .
v_call: TRBV6-4
j_call: TRBJ1-5
clone_size: few

cdr3_aa: CASRLEDSTFRDIQYF
cdr3_nt: TGTGCAAGTCGCTTAGAGGATTCGACATTCAGGGACATTCAGTACTTC
d_call: .
v_call: TRBV12-2
j_call: TRBJ2-4
clone_size: .

cdr3_aa: CASSSGPPNNYGYTF
cdr3_nt: TGTGCCAGCAGTTCCGGGCCCCCGAATAACTATGGCTACACCTTC
d_call: .
v_call: TRBV6-5
j_call: TRBJ1-2
clone_size: .

cdr3_aa: CASSHPYYSGGSYEQYF
cdr3_nt: TGTGCCAGCAGTCACCCTTACTATAGCGGAGGCTCCTACGAGCAGTACTTC
d_call: .
v_call: TRBV28
j_call: TRBJ2-7
clone_size: .

cdr3_aa: CASSLKRGGNEQFF
cdr3_nt: TGCGCCAGCAGCTTGAAGCGGGGGGGCAATGAGCAGTTCTTC
d_call: TRBD2
v_call: TRBV5-1
j_call: TRBJ2-1
clone_size: .

cdr3_aa: CASSFPGELFF
cdr3_nt: TGTGCCAGCAGTTTCCCCGGGGAGCTGTTTTTT
d_call: .
v_call: TRBV28
j_call: TRBJ2-2
clone_size: .

cdr3_aa: CASSSRDFPPGDNEQFF
cdr3_nt: TGTGCCAGCAGCTCTCGGGACTTCCCCCCCGGGGACAATGAGCAGTTCTTC
d_call: .
v_call: TRBV7-6
j_call: TRBJ2-1
clone_size: once

cdr3_aa: CASRGETYEQYF
cdr3_nt: TGTGCCAGCAGGGGGGAGACCTACGAGCAGTACTTC
d_call: .
v_call: TRBV13
j_call: TRBJ2-7
clone_size: .

cdr3_aa: CASSKITRYSNQPQHF
cdr3_nt: TGTGCCAGCAGCAAGATTACCAGATATAGCAATCAGCCCCAGCATTTT
d_call: .
v_call: TRBV21-1
j_call: TRBJ1-5
clone_size: .

cdr3_aa: CASSPPMGEKFSSYNEQFF
cdr3_nt: TGTGCCAGCAGCCCCCCTATGGGGGAAAAATTCAGCTCCTACAATGAGCAGTTCTTC
d_call: .
v_call: TRBV9
j_call: TRBJ2-1
clone_size: .

cdr3_aa: CASSEDRGWTYEQYF
cdr3_nt: TGTGCCAGCAGTGAAGACAGGGGTTGGACCTACGAGCAGTACTTC
d_call: TRBD1
v_call: TRBV2
j_call: TRBJ2-7
clone_size: .

cdr3_aa: CASSQWARGLFLSYEQYF
cdr3_nt: TGCGCCAGCAGTCAATGGGCCAGGGGGCTCTTTTTATCCTACGAGCAGTACTTC
d_call: TRBD1
v_call: TRBV23-1
j_call: TRBJ2-7
clone_size: once

cdr3_aa: CASATRVNQPQHF
cdr3_nt: TGTGCCAGCGCAACGCGGGTCAATCAGCCCCAGCATTTT
d_call: .
v_call: TRBV6-5
j_call: TRBJ1-5
clone_size: .

cdr3_aa: CASIKKQETQYF
cdr3_nt: TGTGCCAGCATTAAGAAACAAGAGACCCAGTACTTC
d_call: .
v_call: TRBV27
j_call: TRBJ2-5
clone_size: .

cdr3_aa: CASSLRLLLSGANVLTF
cdr3_nt: TGTGCCAGCAGTTTGAGGCTCCTATTATCTGGGGCCAACGTCCTGACTTTC
d_call: .
v_call: TRBV28
j_call: TRBJ2-6
clone_size: .

cdr3_aa: CASSLGGYGYTF
cdr3_nt: TGTGCCAGCAGCTTGGGGGGCTATGGCTACACCTTC
d_call: .
v_call: TRBV5-6
j_call: TRBJ1-2
clone_size: .

cdr3_aa: CASSLDQEETQYF
cdr3_nt: TGTGCCAGCAGCTTAGATCAAGAGGAGACCCAGTACTTC
d_call: .
v_call: TRBV11-3
j_call: TRBJ2-5
clone_size: .

cdr3_aa: CAQRAGMNTEAFF
cdr3_nt: TGTGCCCAACGCGCGGGAATGAACACTGAAGCTTTCTTT
d_call: .
v_call: TRBV10-3
j_call: TRBJ1-1
clone_size: .

cdr3_aa: CASSLDRRGYTF
cdr3_nt: TGTGCCAGCAGTTTGGACAGGCGGGGCTACACCTTC
d_call: TRBD1
v_call: TRBV6-6
j_call: TRBJ1-2
clone_size: .

cdr3_aa: CSATTGYGYTF
cdr3_nt: TGCAGTGCTACCACAGGGTATGGCTACACCTTC
d_call: .
v_call: TRBV20-1
j_call: TRBJ1-2
clone_size: .

cdr3_aa: CASSLVEIYGYTF
cdr3_nt: TGTGCCAGCAGCTTAGTAGAGATCTATGGCTACACCTTC
d_call: .
v_call: TRBV7-9
j_call: TRBJ1-2
clone_size: .

cdr3_aa: CASSSPGWMSEAFF
cdr3_nt: TGTGCCAGCAGCTCGCCCGGCTGGATGTCTGAAGCTTTCTTT
d_call: .
v_call: TRBV7-9
j_call: TRBJ1-1
clone_size: .

cdr3_aa: CASSQLTGMNTEAFF
cdr3_nt: TGTGCCAGCAGTCAGCTGACAGGGATGAACACTGAAGCTTTCTTT
d_call: TRBD1
v_call: TRBV6-6
j_call: TRBJ1-1
clone_size: few

cdr3_aa: CASSESWAGAIYNEQFF
cdr3_nt: TGTGCCAGCAGTGAAAGTTGGGCGGGAGCGATCTACAATGAGCAGTTCTTC
d_call: TRBD2
v_call: TRBV2
j_call: TRBJ2-1
clone_size: once

cdr3_aa: CASSLGTGAGRNYGYTF
cdr3_nt: TGTGCCAGCAGCTTAGGCACCGGGGCAGGGCGCAACTATGGCTACACCTTC
d_call: .
v_call: TRBV7-9
j_call: TRBJ1-2
clone_size: .

cdr3_aa: CSVWDFGYTF
cdr3_nt: TGCAGCGTTTGGGACTTCGGCTACACCTTC
d_call: .
v_call: TRBV29-1
j_call: TRBJ1-2
clone_size: .

cdr3_aa: CASSPYPAGGRNTQYF
cdr3_nt: TGCGCCAGCAGCCCATATCCAGCGGGGGGAAGAAATACGCAGTATTTT
d_call: TRBD2
v_call: TRBV4-1
j_call: TRBJ2-3
clone_size: .

cdr3_aa: CASSHRQGAADTQYF
cdr3_nt: TGTGCCAGCAGCCACCGGCAGGGGGCGGCAGATACGCAGTATTTT
d_call: TRBD1
v_call: TRBV6-5
j_call: TRBJ2-3
clone_size: .

cdr3_aa: CASRDTGELFF
cdr3_nt: TGTGCCAGCAGGGACACCGGGGAGCTGTTTTTT
d_call: .
v_call: TRBV28
j_call: TRBJ2-2
clone_size: once

cdr3_aa: CSVEEGDRGETQYF
cdr3_nt: TGCAGCGTTGAAGAAGGAGACAGGGGGGAGACCCAGTACTTC
d_call: TRBD1
v_call: TRBV29-1
j_call: TRBJ2-5
clone_size: .

cdr3_aa: CAISDRDRNTGELFF
cdr3_nt: TGTGCCATCAGTGACCGGGACAGGAACACCGGGGAGCTGTTTTTT
d_call: TRBD1
v_call: TRBV10-3
j_call: TRBJ2-2
clone_size: .

cdr3_aa: CARSLVRSYYGYTF
cdr3_nt: TGTGCCAGAAGCTTGGTAAGATCCTACTATGGCTACACCTTC
d_call: .
v_call: TRBV5-3
j_call: TRBJ1-2
clone_size: few

cdr3_aa: CASSGDTAYEQYF
cdr3_nt: TGCGCCAGCAGTGGAGACACCGCCTACGAGCAGTACTTC
d_call: .
v_call: TRBV10-2
j_call: TRBJ2-7
clone_size: once

cdr3_aa: CATSRGQGYYNEQFF
cdr3_nt: TGTGCCACCAGCAGGGGACAGGGGTACTACAATGAGCAGTTCTTC
d_call: TRBD1
v_call: TRBV15
j_call: TRBJ2-1
clone_size: .

cdr3_aa: CASSQLTGLVRSYTF
cdr3_nt: TGTGCCAGCAGTCAACTGACGGGGTTAGTTAGGAGCTACACCTTC
d_call: .
v_call: TRBV28
j_call: TRBJ1-2
clone_size: .

cdr3_aa: CASSLWRDTNQAQHF
cdr3_nt: TGTGCCAGCAGCTTGTGGAGGGACACCAATCAGGCCCAGCATTTT
d_call: .
v_call: TRBV5-5
j_call: TRBJ1-5
clone_size: .